The 31 T cell receptor beta chains listed next were all sequenced from one sample in a study of blood T cell repertoires in COVID-19. Method: immunoSEQ multiplex PCR; TCRdb's copy keeps in-frame clones and lacks some. Counted here are some 350,000 clones, 80% to 90% occurring once; the ten biggest clones make up around 4.6%. Material for sequencing was PBMCs or T cells enriched from blood (not recorded which). All receptors derive from a man younger than 40 who had recovered from COVID-19.

The chain uses TRBV7-9 and TRBJ1-4, with D unresolved. The V end was cut by 1 base, the J end by 8 bases, with 14 bases between. The CDR3 contains 15 residues. Germline loops: CDR1 SEHNR, CDR2 FQNEAQ (reference sequence). In DNA, the CDR3 is TGTGCCAGCAGCTTAGTCAGTTTCCGCCCCGAAAAACTGTTTTTT. Translation: CASSLVSFRPEKLFF.

The chain combines TRBV19 with TRBJ2-2, with 7 bases identical to TRBD2. The V gene end was trimmed by 6 bases and the J gene end by 7 bases; junction bases not matched to a gene: 5. Germline values: CDR1 LNHDA, CDR2 SQIVND (reference sequence). CDR3 size: 13 residues. CDR3 residues: CASSLWTSGELFF. CDR3 in DNA: TGTGCCAGTAGCCTATGGACTAGCGGGGAGCTGTTTTTT.

The CDR3 loop is CASGIAGGHFTDTQYF. DNA of the CDR3: TGTGCCAGCGGGATAGCGGGGGGTCACTTCACAGATACGCAGTATTTT. This chain connects TRBV7-9 to TRBJ2-3; TRBD2 matches 10 bases. The CDR3 is 16 amino acids. Germline loops: CDR1 SEHNR, CDR2 FQNEAQ (reference sequence). Trimming at V came to 8 bases and at J to 2 bases, leaving 10 bases not matched to a gene.

The sample holds one count of this clone. V and J are TRBV19 and TRBJ1-6; D not resolved. The length of the CDR3 is 13 residues. The germline CDR1 and CDR2 sequences are LNHDA and SQIVND (reference sequence). V was shortened by 7 bases and J by 7 bases, with 11 bases between the two germline ends. The CDR3 DNA reads as TGTGCCAGTAAGTCAGGCGGGAATTCACCCCTCCACTTT. As protein: CASKSGGNSPLHF.

The V gene is TRBV13, the J gene TRBJ1-1; 8 nucleotides line up with TRBD1. V lost 8 bases, J lost 5 bases, and 4 bases stayed unmatched. The CDR3 is 12 amino acids. Germline V CDR1 and CDR2: PRHDT, FYEKMQ (reference sequence). The CDR3 here is CASQGAGTEAFF. CDR3 nucleotides: TGTGCCAGCCAGGGGGCGGGGACTGAAGCTTTCTTT.

The rearrangement joins TRBV19 to TRBJ2-1, with 7 nucleotides matching TRBD1. Germline V gene lookup returns CDR1 LNHDA and CDR2 SQIVND (reference sequence). Trimming at V came to 3 bases and at J to 6 bases, leaving 5 bases not matched to a gene. The CDR3 is made up of 14 amino acids. The CDR3: CASSIRGGRNEQFF. The CDR3 nucleotides read TGTGCCAGTAGTATTAGAGGGGGCCGCAATGAGCAGTTCTTC. Complete variable domain (other parts from reference TRBV19 and TRBJ2-1): DGGITQSPKYLFRKEGQNVTLSCEQNLNHDAMYWYRQDPGQGLRLIYYSQIVNDFQKGDIAEGYSVSREKKESFPLTVTSAQKNPTAFYLCASSIRGGRNEQFFGPGTRLTVL.

V usage is TRBV2 and J usage is TRBJ1-4, with D possibly being TRBD1 (6 bases). The CDR3 length is 14 residues. From germline, CDR1 is SNHLY and CDR2 FYNNEI. Trimming pared 2 bases from V and 10 bases from J, leaving 14 bases between. CDR3 sequence: CASSEQGRLVKLFF. In DNA, the CDR3 is TGTGCCAGCAGTGAACAGGGGCGATTAGTAAAACTGTTTTTT.

This chain joins TRBV4-2 and TRBJ2-7; D uncertain. The germline gives CDR1 LGHNA, CDR2 YNFKEQ. Trimming removed 2 bases at V and 2 bases at J, with 7 bases between. The CDR3 is 13 residues long. The CDR3 bases are TGTGCCAGCAGCCAACAGGTCACCTACGAGCAGTACTTC. This codes for CASSQQVTYEQYF.

V and J are TRBV5-4 and TRBJ2-7; 7 nucleotides match TRBD2. V lost 4 bases, J lost 0 bases, and 7 bases stayed unmatched. Germline V gene data show CDR1 as SGHNT and CDR2 as YYREEE (reference sequence). The CDR3 is made up of 15 amino acids. The CDR3 reads CASSGGGSSSYEQYF. The CDR3 coding sequence is TGTGCCAGCAGCGGGGGGGGGTCGAGCTCCTACGAGCAGTACTTC.

The chain recombines TRBV9 with TRBJ2-3, with a tentative D call TRBD2 (6 bases). Germline V gene data show CDR1 as SGDLS and CDR2 as YYNGEE. Deletions cut 0 bases from V and 6 bases from J, with 14 bases between. This CDR3 region has 15 residues. The CDR3 sequence is CASSVGGNSRDTQYF. For the CDR3, the DNA is TGTGCCAGCAGCGTAGGCGGGAATAGCAGGGATACGCAGTATTTT.

The rearrangement uses TRBV2 and TRBJ2-2; the match to TRBD2 covers 14 bases. The V and J ends lost 6 bases and 4 bases, in that order; junction bases with no gene match: 7. CDR3 length equals 17 residues. Germline values: CDR1 SNHLY, CDR2 FYNNEI. For the CDR3, the DNA is TGTGCCAGCAGAGCCGGGACTAGCGGGGGAGGCACCGGGGAGCTGTTTTTT. Translation: CASRAGTSGGGTGELFF.

The chain recombines TRBV6-1 with TRBJ1-5; 9 positions match TRBD1. V lost 2 bases and J lost 7; bases outside the gene matches: 9. This CDR3 is built from 16 residues. Germline lookup yields CDR1 MNHNS and CDR2 SASEGT. DNA of the CDR3: TGTGCCAGCAGTGAATTTTGGACAGGGGTGCAACAGCCCCAGCATTTT. Its protein product is CASSEFWTGVQQPQHF.

The CDR3 loop reads CASSSARTGGAETQYF. CDR3 DNA: TGCGCCAGCAGCTCCGCTAGGACAGGGGGCGCAGAGACCCAGTACTTC. The V call is TRBV5-1, the J call TRBJ2-5, with TRBD1 identical over 11 bases. This CDR3 has 16 amino acids. V dropped 3 bases and J dropped 4; count of bases not matched to a gene: 8. Germline V gene data show CDR1 as SGHRS and CDR2 as YFSETQ.

With regard to this clone: The sample has other DNA sequences that encode this CDR3 too. The chain uses TRBV5-1 and TRBJ2-5; 8 positions agree with TRBD2. The V and J ends lost 4 bases and 1 base, in that order; junction bases with no gene match: 3. The CDR3 loop spans 14 amino acids. Per the germline V gene, CDR1 is SGHRS and CDR2 is YFSETQ. CDR3 region: CASSLSGGQETQYF. The CDR3 DNA reads as TGCGCCAGCAGCCTGAGCGGGGGCCAAGAGACCCAGTACTTC.

This chain links TRBV6-5 with TRBJ2-7, with D perhaps matching TRBD1 (6 bases). The V end lost 0 bases, the J end lost 12 bases, and 15 bases lay between the germline ends. Germline CDR1 MNHEY, CDR2 SVGAGI. The CDR3 sequence is 13 residues long. The CDR3 DNA reads TGTGCCAGCAGTTACTCGAGTGAGGGCAGGGGGTACTTC. It codes for CASSYSSEGRGYF.

In DNA, the CDR3 is TGTGCCAGCAGCTTCCCCGGACAGGGTGGCTATGGCTACACCTTC. It yields the protein CASSFPGQGGYGYTF. The V and J genes are TRBV7-9 and TRBJ1-2; TRBD1 aligns across 8 bases. CDR3 length equals 15 residues. In germline, CDR1 is SEHNR, CDR2 FQNEAQ (reference sequence). The junction had 7 bases not matched to a gene; V was cut back by 3 bases and J by 4 bases. The full variable domain, its missing parts supplied by reference TRBV7-9 and TRBJ1-2, is DTGVSQNPRHKITKRGQNVTFRCDPISEHNRLYWYRQTLGQGPEFLTYFQNEAQLEKSRLLSDRFSAERPKGSFSTLEIQRTEQGDSAMYLCASSFPGQGGYGYTFGSGTRLTVV.

A note on this clone: With a much larger clone just one base away, this may be a read error. The sample holds other DNA sequences that translate to the same CDR3. This chain uses TRBV7-9 with TRBJ1-6; TRBD1 aligns across 7 bases. Looked up from germline, CDR1 is SEHNR and CDR2 is FQNEAQ (reference sequence). V shed 6 bases and J 4 bases; nucleotides not matched to a gene: 3. The CDR3 consists of 14 residues. CDR3 in amino acids: CASSSGQYNSPLHF. As DNA, the CDR3 is TGTGCCAGCAGTTCGGGACAGTATAATTCACCCCTCCACTTT.

The chain joins TRBV3-1 (or the pseudogene TRBV3-2) to TRBJ2-7; 9 bases fit TRBD1. This CDR3 has 15 residues. Germline CDR1 reads LGHDT; CDR2 reads YNNKEL (reference sequence). Trimming cost V 3 bases and J 6 bases; bases outside gene matches: 9. The CDR3 here is CASSHGQGMMVEQYF. CDR3 coding DNA: TGTGCCAGCAGCCACGGACAGGGGATGATGGTCGAGCAGTACTTC.

The genes are TRBV7-9 and TRBJ1-2, with a tentative D call TRBD1 (6 bases). V was shortened by 1 base and J by 4 bases, with 10 bases between the two germline ends. Germline CDR1 and CDR2: SEHNR and FQNEAQ (reference sequence). CDR3 size: 14 residues. The CDR3 region is CASSLGAGAYGYTF. Written as DNA, the CDR3 is TGTGCCAGCAGCTTAGGGGCAGGGGCCTATGGCTACACCTTC.

The chain carries TRBV19 and TRBJ1-5, with D tentatively TRBD1 (5 bases). This CDR3 is 17 amino acids long. The V gene's germline CDR1 is LNHDA and CDR2 SQIVND (reference sequence). V gave up 3 bases and J gave up 0 bases, with 15 bases separating them. CDR3 sequence: CASSILGRAYSNQPQHF. CDR3 coding DNA: TGTGCCAGTAGTATCTTAGGCAGGGCTTATAGCAATCAGCCCCAGCATTTT.

The chain couples TRBV14 to TRBJ2-2; no reliable D call. The ends were cut back, 1 base at V and 3 bases at J, with 12 bases in the middle. Germline loops: CDR1 SGHDN, CDR2 FVKESK. The CDR3 totals 16 residues. The DNA of the CDR3 is TGTGCCAGCAGCCAAGCTCCGAGTGTGGACACCGGGGAGCTGTTTTTT. It yields the protein CASSQAPSVDTGELFF.

As for this clone: Other nucleotide sequences from this sample produce the same CDR3. CDR3 amino acids: CSVEREGEQYF. The DNA for the CDR3 is TGCAGCGTTGAACGGGAGGGCGAGCAGTACTTC. The rearrangement uses TRBV29-1 and TRBJ2-7, with 8 bases lining up with TRBD2. Trimming removed 2 bases from V and 6 bases from J; junction bases left unmatched: 0. The CDR3 runs 11 residues. The germline V gene encodes CDR1 SQVTM and CDR2 ANQGSEA.

This clone has a single count. The DNA of the CDR3 is TGCGCCAGCAGCCCCACAGGGTCTAATCAGCCCCAGCATTTT. Amino acids: CASSPTGSNQPQHF. This chain links TRBV5-1 with TRBJ1-5; the D gene is possibly TRBD1 (6 bases). CDR3 size: 14 residues. Trimming removed 4 bases at V and 4 bases at J, with 12 bases between. Looked up from germline, CDR1 is SGHRS and CDR2 is YFSETQ.

The chain combines TRBV4-1 with TRBJ1-1, with TRBD1 as a possible D gene (6 bases). This CDR3 region has 17 residues. Per germline, CDR1 MGHRA and CDR2 YSYEKL. Trimming cost V 0 bases and J 4 bases, with 18 bases left between them. CDR3: CASSQEAGAPPGTEAFF. CDR3 nucleotide sequence: TGCGCCAGCAGCCAAGAGGCAGGGGCCCCGCCGGGCACTGAAGCTTTCTTT.

The chain joins TRBV28 to TRBJ1-1; 7 bases map to TRBD1. This CDR3 has 14 residues. The trim removed 3 bases at V and 0 bases at J, leaving 1 base unmatched. Germline CDR1 MDHEN, CDR2 SYDVKM. CDR3 nucleotide sequence: TGTGCCAGCAGTTTCAGGGGGTTGAACACTGAAGCTTTCTTT. Translated, it gives CASSFRGLNTEAFF.

This clone is judged medium-sized (0.01 to 0.1%). This chain connects TRBV7-9 to TRBJ2-2; maybe TRBD1 (6 bases). The CDR3 is 16 residues long. Trimming left V 4 bases short and J 0 bases short, with 12 bases between. The germline gives CDR1 SEHNR, CDR2 FQNEAQ (reference sequence). This CDR3 reads CASSSNRAPNTGELFF. In nucleotides, the CDR3 is TGTGCCAGCAGCTCAAACAGGGCCCCGAACACCGGGGAGCTGTTTTTT.

In DNA form, the CDR3 reads TGTGCCAGCAGTTTAAAAAAAACAGCCACTAACTATGGCTACACCTTC. As protein: CASSLKKTATNYGYTF. The rearrangement uses TRBV27 and TRBJ1-2; D unresolved. The germline V gene encodes CDR1 MNHEY and CDR2 SMNVEV (reference sequence). This CDR3 region has 16 residues. V was shortened by 2 bases and J by 0 bases, with 13 bases between the two germline ends.

V and J are TRBV4-1 and TRBJ1-1, with a weak D call TRBD1 (5 bases). Per germline, CDR1 MGHRA and CDR2 YSYEKL. This CDR3 is 12 amino acids long. V lost 0 bases and J lost 13, with 12 bases in between. As DNA, the CDR3 is TGCGCCAGCAGCCAAGATACGGGTAGGGGTTTCTTT. Translation: CASSQDTGRGFF.

The chain couples TRBV30 to TRBJ2-3, with D uncertain. Germline CDR1 is GTSNPN and CDR2 is SVGIG (reference sequence). V gave up 0 bases and J gave up 6 bases, with 7 bases separating them. The CDR3 has 12 amino acids. The CDR3 nucleotides are TGTGCCTGGAGTGTGGCGGCCGATACGCAGTATTTT. Residues: CAWSVAADTQYF.

The rearrangement links TRBV18 to TRBJ1-4, with D perhaps TRBD1 (6 bases). There are 14 residues in the CDR3. V was pared by 3 bases and J by 7 bases, with 12 bases between. Germline V gene lookup returns CDR1 KGHSH and CDR2 LQKENI. The CDR3, as DNA: TGTGCCAGCTCACCCCCCGGGACATCTGAAAAACTGTTTTTT. Its protein is CASSPPGTSEKLFF.

The chain recombines TRBV27 with TRBJ2-2; weak D call: TRBD1 (5 bases). Trimming stripped 6 bases from V and 4 bases from J, with 9 bases between. Germline CDR1 reads MNHEY; CDR2 reads SMNVEV (reference sequence). There are 13 residues in the CDR3. CDR3 in amino acids: CASSPRATGELFF. For the CDR3, the DNA is TGTGCCAGCAGCCCCAGGGCCACCGGGGAGCTGTTTTTT.